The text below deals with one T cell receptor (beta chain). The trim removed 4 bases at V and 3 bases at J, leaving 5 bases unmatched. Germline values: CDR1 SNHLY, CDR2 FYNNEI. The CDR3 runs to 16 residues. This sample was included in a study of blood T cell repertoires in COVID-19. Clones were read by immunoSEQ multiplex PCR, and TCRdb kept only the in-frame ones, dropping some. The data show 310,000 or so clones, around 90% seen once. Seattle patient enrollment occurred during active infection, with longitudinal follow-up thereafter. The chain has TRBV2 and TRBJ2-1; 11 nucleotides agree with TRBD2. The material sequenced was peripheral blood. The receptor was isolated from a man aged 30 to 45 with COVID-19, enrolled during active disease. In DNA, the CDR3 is TGTGCCAGCAGTGGCCGACTAGCGGGAAGCTACAATGAGCAGTTCTTC. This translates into CASSGRLAGSYNEQFF.